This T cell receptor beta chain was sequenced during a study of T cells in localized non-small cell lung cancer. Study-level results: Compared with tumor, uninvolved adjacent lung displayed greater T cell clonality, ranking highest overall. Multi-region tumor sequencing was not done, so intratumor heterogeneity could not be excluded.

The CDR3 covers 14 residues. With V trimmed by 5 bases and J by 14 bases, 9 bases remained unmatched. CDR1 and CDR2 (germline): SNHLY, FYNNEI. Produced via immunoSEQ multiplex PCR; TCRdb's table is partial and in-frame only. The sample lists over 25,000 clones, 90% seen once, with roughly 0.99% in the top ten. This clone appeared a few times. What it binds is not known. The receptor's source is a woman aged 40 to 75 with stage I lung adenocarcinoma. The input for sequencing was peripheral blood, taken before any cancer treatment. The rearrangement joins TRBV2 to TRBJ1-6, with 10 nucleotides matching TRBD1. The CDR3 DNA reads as TGTGCCAGCAGTTCCGGGACAGGGGTCCGGGCCCTCCACTTT. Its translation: CASSSGTGVRALHF.